This TCR beta chain was captured in a study of CD4+ T cells in melanoma. Findings and caveats of the study: Diverse differentiation states were reported for melanoma neoantigen-specific CD4+ T cells. CD8+ T cell, macrophage and B cell function reportedly correlated with neoantigen-specific CD4+ T cells.

Regarding this clone: Its cognate antigen is unknown.

Only in-frame clones appear in the TCRdb table, and some are missing; sequencing was by immunoSEQ multiplex PCR. The table has roughly 54,000 clones, roughly nine tenths seen once. The sequence was collected from a human donor with melanoma. Sample: peripheral blood.

The chain's CDR3 is CASRVGQGAGQPQHF. CDR3 nucleotide sequence: TGTGCCAGCAGAGTCGGACAGGGGGCAGGTCAGCCCCAGCATTTT. The chain is built from TRBV2 and TRBJ1-5; 11 bases are shared with TRBD1. Trimming at V came to 6 bases and at J to 6 bases, leaving 7 bases not matched to a gene. The CDR3 sequence is 15 residues long. Germline loops: CDR1 SNHLY, CDR2 FYNNEI.